The 2 T cell receptor beta chains reported below all come from one sample, sequenced in a study of control samples from healthy donors and cancer patients. TCRdb keeps only in-frame clones here, not all; method: immunoSEQ multiplex PCR. The sample holds approximately 100,000 clones, roughly 88% seen once. Specimen: blood. These receptors originate from a man aged 25-45 years in good health.

V and J are TRBV7-8 and TRBJ1-5, with D possibly being TRBD1 (5 bases). CDR1 is SGHVS and CDR2 is FQNEAQ in the germline V gene. Trimming cost V 1 base and J 7 bases, with 8 bases left between them. CDR3 length equals 13 residues. The DNA of the CDR3 is TGTGCCAGCAGCTTAGGGAGGGGCCAGCCCCAGCATTTT. As protein: CASSLGRGQPQHF. The full variable domain, rest sourced from reference TRBV7-8 and TRBJ1-5, is GAGVSQSPRYKVAKRGQDVALRCDPISGHVSLFWYQQALGQGPEFLTYFQNEAQLDKSGLPSDRFFAERPEGSVSTLKIQRTQQEDSAVYLCASSLGRGQPQHFGDGTRLSIL.

The CDR3 loop reads CASTSTGANVLTF. The CDR3 DNA reads as TGTGCCAGCACTTCCACTGGGGCCAACGTCCTGACTTTC. The chain joins TRBV6-5 to TRBJ2-6; D is unresolved. Looked up from germline, CDR1 is MNHEY and CDR2 is SVGAGI. V lost 7 bases, J lost 2 bases, and 6 bases lay in between. The CDR3 loop spans 13 amino acids.